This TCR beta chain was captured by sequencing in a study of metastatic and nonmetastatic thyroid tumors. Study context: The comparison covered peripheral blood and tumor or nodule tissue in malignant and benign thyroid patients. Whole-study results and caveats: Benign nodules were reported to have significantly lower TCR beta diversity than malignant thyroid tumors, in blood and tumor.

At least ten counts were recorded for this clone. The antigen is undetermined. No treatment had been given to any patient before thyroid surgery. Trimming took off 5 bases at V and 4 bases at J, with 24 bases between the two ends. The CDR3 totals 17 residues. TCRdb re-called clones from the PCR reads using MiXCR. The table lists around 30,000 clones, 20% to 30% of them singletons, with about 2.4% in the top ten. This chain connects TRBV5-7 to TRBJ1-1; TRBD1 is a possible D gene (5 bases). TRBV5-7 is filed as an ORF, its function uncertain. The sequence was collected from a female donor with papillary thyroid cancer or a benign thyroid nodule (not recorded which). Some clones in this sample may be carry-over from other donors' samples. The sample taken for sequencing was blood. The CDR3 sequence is CASRRGEGLGWGTEAFF. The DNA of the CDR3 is TGTGCCAGCAGGCGCGGAGAGGGGTTGGGGTGGGGCACTGAAGCTTTCTTT.